These 12 T cell receptor beta chains originate from one sample sequenced in a study of cytomegalovirus exposure and HLA in healthy donors. The PCR was carried out with 60 Vbeta primers and 13 Jbeta primers. Libraries were prepared by immunoSEQ multiplex PCR; TCRdb keeps only in-frame clonotypes and omits some of them. The data contain under 110,000 clones, 70% to 80% of them seen just once; the ten biggest clones take up 3.6%. Input material: PBMCs. The receptors were sampled from a man between 60 and 75 years old in good health and CMV-seronegative.

This chain joins TRBV10-1 and TRBJ2-7; 8 bases are shared with TRBD1. After removal of 6 bases from V and 2 bases from J, the junction contained 9 bases not matched to a gene. The CDR3 contains 15 residues. Looked up from germline, CDR1 is WNHNN and CDR2 is SYGVQD (reference sequence). CDR3 residues: CASSEGQEAAYEQYV. The CDR3 DNA follows: TGCGCCAGCAGCGAGGGACAGGAGGCTGCCTACGAGCAGTACGTC.

The chain links TRBV12-5 to TRBJ2-3; D is uncertain. The CDR3 is made up of 15 amino acids. Germline-derived CDR1 and CDR2 are LGHNT and FRNRAP. Trimming shortened V by 0 bases and J by 1 base, and 8 bases separated the two germline ends. The CDR3 nucleotides read TGTGCTAGTGGTTTGGTACTTACCCGCACAGATACGCAGTATTTT. Protein sequence: CASGLVLTRTDTQYF.

The genes are TRBV4-1 and TRBJ1-2, with 8 bases fitting TRBD1. V was pared by 6 bases and J by 6 bases, with 9 bases of the junction left unmatched. The CDR3 runs 14 residues. Germline V gene lookup returns CDR1 MGHRA and CDR2 YSYEKL. CDR3 bases: TGCGCCAGCAGTCAGACAGGGGTTGAGGATGGCTACACCTTC. Translating gives CASSQTGVEDGYTF.

This clone has a handful of counts. The rearrangement links TRBV11-1 to TRBJ2-2; TRBD2 agrees at 8 bases. The germline CDR1 and CDR2 sequences are SGHAT and FQDESV (reference sequence). V shed 2 bases, J shed 5 bases, and the junction held 4 bases outside the gene matches. The CDR3 runs to 15 residues. CDR3 region: CASSLLGGGTGELFF. For the CDR3, the DNA is TGTGCCAGCAGCTTACTCGGGGGGGGGACCGGGGAGCTGTTTTTT.

The J gene is TRBJ1-1, the V gene TRBV7-2; 7 nucleotides line up with TRBD1. Germline V gives CDR1 SGHTA, CDR2 FQGNSA. The CDR3 sequence is 14 residues long. The V and J ends lost 4 bases and 0 bases, in that order; junction bases with no gene match: 2. CDR3 loop: CASSSQGLNTEAFF. As DNA, the CDR3 is TGTGCCAGCAGCTCACAGGGGTTGAACACTGAAGCTTTCTTT.

The rearrangement joins TRBV6-5 to TRBJ1-2; TRBD1 agrees at 9 bases. CDR1 is MNHEY, CDR2 SVGAGI, per germline. The CDR3 runs to 15 residues. V dropped 5 bases and J dropped 0; count of bases not matched to a gene: 4. The CDR3, as DNA: TGTGCCAGCAGTCCTCGACAGGGGGCTAACTATGGCTACACCTTC. Amino acids: CASSPRQGANYGYTF.

The CDR3 reads CASSPRDGGYTGELFF. CDR3 in DNA: TGTGCCAGCAGCCCTCGAGATGGGGGGTACACCGGGGAGCTGTTTTTT. V is TRBV4-2 and J is TRBJ2-2; D perhaps matches TRBD2 (6 bases). In germline, CDR1 is LGHNA, CDR2 YNFKEQ. The length of the CDR3 is 16 residues. V dropped 4 bases and J dropped 3 bases, with 15 bases sitting between them.

This clone was detected a few times. The chain uses TRBV2 and TRBJ2-2; 8 bases line up with TRBD1. From germline, CDR1 is SNHLY and CDR2 FYNNEI. CDR3 length: 13 residues. V shed 6 bases, J shed 6 bases, and the junction held 3 bases outside the gene matches. The CDR3 loop reads CASRLQGAGELFF. The CDR3 DNA reads TGTGCCAGCAGATTACAGGGGGCCGGGGAGCTGTTTTTT.

V and J are TRBV23-1 and TRBJ2-2, with TRBD2 matching over 7 bases. TRBV23-1 is identified as an open reading frame with a role that is uncertain. The V gene end was trimmed by 8 bases and the J gene end by 5 bases; junction bases not matched to a gene: 5. The CDR3 runs to 13 residues. CDR3 amino acids: CASPGGETGELFF. DNA of the CDR3: TGCGCCAGCCCTGGGGGGGAGACCGGGGAGCTGTTTTTT.

Comments on this clone: One junction end does not reproduce the germline sequence, and a read error may be involved. The chain employs TRBV2 and TRBJ1-2; 8 nucleotides agree with TRBD1. The germline gives CDR1 SNHLY, CDR2 FYNNEI. This CDR3 comprises 14 residues. CDR3 region: CASSEQGAEYGCTF. DNA for the CDR3: TGTGCCAGCAGTGAGCAGGGGGCTGAATATGGCTGCACCTTC. The variable domain in full, completed from reference TRBV2 and TRBJ1-2, reads EPEVTQTPSHQVTQMGQEVILRCVPISNHLYFYWYRQILGQKVEFLVSFYNNEISEKSEIFDDQFSVERPDGSNFTLKIRSTKLEDSAMYFCASSEQGAEYGCTFGSGTRLTVV.

This rearrangement joins TRBV18 to TRBJ2-2, with 10 positions matching TRBD1. Germline V gene lookup returns CDR1 KGHSH and CDR2 LQKENI. V lost 2 bases to trimming and J lost 7 bases; unmatched junction nucleotides: 7. The CDR3 is made up of 16 amino acids. The CDR3 nucleotides read TGTGCCAGCTCACCAAAGACAGGGGGCGAGTACGGGGAGCTGTTTTTT. This codes for CASSPKTGGEYGELFF.

V and J are TRBV7-2 and TRBJ1-5, with 8 bases fitting TRBD1. V shed 5 bases and J 7 bases; nucleotides not matched to a gene: 13. Germline V gene sequence: CDR1 SGHTA, CDR2 FQGNSA. CDR3 size: 16 residues. The CDR3 nucleotides read TGTGCCAGCAGCCCCTACTTTACAGGGGGTGGACAGCCCCAGCATTTT. The encoded protein is CASSPYFTGGGQPQHF.